Following are 19 T cell receptor beta chains from one sample sequenced in a study of early T cells in non-severe SARS-CoV-2 infection. MiXCR was run by TCRdb on the 5' RACE reads, yielding one entry per CDR3 protein. The top ten clones hold around 4.1% of a sample with fewer than 120,000 distinct CDR3 sequences, approximately 12% of them seen once. Sequenced here: whole blood, sampled at baseline. The source of these receptors is an adult who was a healthcare worker with PCR-confirmed SARS-CoV-2 infection or an uninfected control (not recorded which).

The table lists this clonotype with a few counts. CDR3 coding DNA: TGTGCCAGCAGCTTAGATGAGGGCTATGGCTACACCTTC. It is translated as CASSLDEGYGYTF. The rearrangement joins TRBV7-6 to TRBJ1-2; D is unresolved. Trimming left V 1 base short and J 4 bases short, with 7 bases between. This CDR3 is 13 amino acids long. CDR1 SGHVS and CDR2 FNYEAQ come from the germline V gene. Filled out from reference TRBV7-6 and TRBJ1-2, the complete variable domain reads GAGVSQSPRYKVTKRGQDVALRCDPISGHVSLYWYRQALGQGPEFLTYFNYEAQQDKSGLPNDRFSAERPEGSISTLTIQRTEQRDSAMYRCASSLDEGYGYTFGSGTRLTVV.

DNA of the CDR3: TGTGCCAGCAGAGAAACCTACGAGCAGTACTTC. Translated: CASRETYEQYF. This chain uses TRBV2 with TRBJ2-7; D remains unclear. The CDR3 loop spans 11 amino acids. Germline CDR1 and CDR2: SNHLY and FYNNEI. Trimming stripped 6 bases from V and 2 bases from J, with 5 bases between.

The DNA for the CDR3 is TGTGCCAGCAGCTTATTTGGGGGGAACACCGGGGAGCTGTTTTTT. This translates into CASSLFGGNTGELFF. The V call is TRBV7-6, the J call TRBJ2-2, with D perhaps being TRBD1 or TRBD2 (5 bases each). The CDR3 totals 15 residues. V gave up 2 bases and J gave up 1 base, with 8 bases separating them. Germline CDR1 SGHVS, CDR2 FNYEAQ.

This clonotype is labeled medium-sized (0.01 to 0.1%). The chain couples TRBV4-1 to TRBJ1-2; 7 nucleotides line up with TRBD1. The germline V gene encodes CDR1 MGHRA and CDR2 YSYEKL. The CDR3 is made up of 15 amino acids. The V and J ends lost 0 bases and 8 bases, in that order; junction bases with no gene match: 9. The CDR3: CASSQESTGLAGYTF. As DNA, the CDR3 is TGCGCCAGCAGCCAAGAATCGACAGGGCTAGCGGGCTACACCTTC.

This clonotype was seen more than once but under ten times. The chain employs TRBV18 and TRBJ1-4; 9 bases align to TRBD1. Germline V CDR1 and CDR2: KGHSH, LQKENI. Trimming removed 3 bases from V and 8 bases from J; junction bases left unmatched: 7. This CDR3 is built from 15 residues. The CDR3 nucleotides read TGTGCCAGCTCACCCTCGGACAGGGGTTCGGAAAAACTGTTTTTT. Translated: CASSPSDRGSEKLFF.

The J gene is TRBJ2-1, the V gene TRBV20-1; 12 bases are a match to TRBD2. Looked up from germline, CDR1 is DFQATT and CDR2 is SNEGSKA (reference sequence). V shed 6 bases and J 1 base; nucleotides not matched to a gene: 13. This CDR3 is 18 amino acids long. The CDR3 DNA is TGCAGTGCCAGACTAGCGGGAGATTTATTGTGGTCCTACAATGAGCAGTTCTTC. This sequence encodes CSARLAGDLLWSYNEQFF.

As to this clonotype: The CDR3 does not end in the conserved phenylalanine or tryptophan, so this is likely a read error. The V and J genes are TRBV20-1 and TRBJ2-5; the match to TRBD1 covers 9 bases. This CDR3 comprises 14 residues. J gave up 4 bases and V 0 bases, and 3 bases lay outside the gene matches. Germline V gives CDR1 DFQATT, CDR2 SNEGSKA (reference sequence). CDR3 region: CSARETGGLETQYS. The DNA of the CDR3 is TGCAGTGCTAGAGAGACAGGGGGTTTAGAGACCCAGTACTCC.

This clonotype has at least ten counts. V and J are TRBV6-4 and TRBJ2-3; possible D gene TRBD2, 6 bases. V gave up 3 bases and J gave up 3 bases, with 10 bases separating them. The length of the CDR3 is 14 residues. Germline lookup yields CDR1 MRHNA and CDR2 SNTAGT. CDR3: CASSEMGGTDTQYF. CDR3 nucleotides: TGTGCCAGCAGTGAGATGGGGGGTACAGATACGCAGTATTTT.

This rearrangement joins TRBV7-9 to TRBJ2-3; TRBD2 is a possible D gene (6 bases). This CDR3 has 15 residues. V dropped 5 bases and J dropped 6 bases, with 18 bases sitting between them. CDR1 SEHNR and CDR2 FQNEAQ come from the germline V gene (reference sequence). CDR3 residues: CASSPGTPVRDTQYF. CDR3 coding DNA: TGTGCCAGCAGCCCCGGGACTCCTGTTCGTGATACGCAGTATTTT.

This clonotype was seen only a few times. V is TRBV7-2 and J is TRBJ2-2, with 11 bases lining up with TRBD2. V lost 3 bases to trimming and J lost 5 bases; unmatched junction nucleotides: 2. The CDR3 contains 15 residues. From germline, CDR1 is SGHTA and CDR2 FQGNSA. CDR3: CASSFSGRATGELFF. The CDR3 bases are TGTGCCAGCAGCTTTAGCGGGAGGGCGACCGGGGAGCTGTTTTTT.

The rearrangement uses TRBV12-5 and TRBJ1-1; no definite D call. CDR1 is LGHNT and CDR2 is FRNRAP in the germline V gene. CDR3 length: 15 residues. V was trimmed by 0 bases and J by 1 base, leaving 9 bases between them. The CDR3 nucleotides are TGTGCTAGTGGTTTGGTACTGGCAGGGAACACTGAAGCTTTCTTT. Translated, it gives CASGLVLAGNTEAFF.

This clonotype was observed a few times. J is TRBJ2-1 and V is TRBV30; tentatively, D is TRBD1 or TRBD2 (5 bases each). Trimming left V 0 bases short and J 5 bases short, with 8 bases between. The germline V gene encodes CDR1 GTSNPN and CDR2 SVGIG (reference sequence). The CDR3 covers 13 residues. The CDR3 protein is CAWSVSGHNEQFF. CDR3 sequence (DNA): TGTGCCTGGAGTGTATCGGGGCACAATGAGCAGTTCTTC.

About this clonotype: The CDR3 does not end in the conserved phenylalanine or tryptophan, so this is likely a read error. This chain connects TRBV12-3 or TRBV12-4 to TRBJ1-1, with no clear D. There are 17 residues in the CDR3. Trimming removed 2 bases at V and 0 bases at J, with 16 bases between. The CDR3 nucleotides are TGTGCCAGCAGTTTAAAAGTGGGCAGTCTAATGAACACTGAAGCTTTCTCT. This translates into CASSLKVGSLMNTEAFS.

This clonotype was recorded many times. V is TRBV5-1 and J is TRBJ2-5; TRBD1 or TRBD2 may be the D gene (5 bases each). V gave up 4 bases and J gave up 0 bases, with 16 bases separating them. The CDR3 spans 16 residues. CDR1 and CDR2 from the germline V gene are SGHRS and YFSETQ. This CDR3 reads CASSLFSGANQETQYF. The CDR3 DNA sequence: TGCGCCAGCAGCCTGTTCTCCGGGGCCAACCAAGAGACCCAGTACTTC.

This clonotype showed up just a few times. The chain uses TRBV20-1 and TRBJ1-1, with a weak D call TRBD1 (6 bases). Germline assignment: CDR1 DFQATT and CDR2 SNEGSKA (reference sequence). The CDR3 runs to 13 residues. V was clipped by 3 bases and J by 0 bases, with 8 bases between them. CDR3 sequence (DNA): TGCAGTGCTAGGGGGACACTGAACACTGAAGCTTTCTTT. Protein: CSARGTLNTEAFF.

This clonotype has more than one count but fewer than ten. V is TRBV20-1 and J is TRBJ1-2; D gene unclear. With 6 bases removed from V and 5 bases from J, the gap between germline ends came to 13 bases. This CDR3 has 12 residues. Germline V lookup: CDR1 DFQATT, CDR2 SNEGSKA (reference sequence). DNA of the CDR3: TGCAGTGCAACCGGGTCTGCGTATGGCTACACCTTC. It is translated as CSATGSAYGYTF.

This clonotype was seen a handful of times. This rearrangement joins TRBV9 to TRBJ2-5; D might be TRBD2 (6 bases). Germline V gives CDR1 SGDLS, CDR2 YYNGEE. The CDR3 sequence is 13 residues long. With 0 bases removed from V and 5 bases from J, the gap between germline ends came to 8 bases. This chain's CDR3 is CASSVASDETQYF. The CDR3 DNA reads as TGTGCCAGCAGCGTAGCTAGCGACGAGACCCAGTACTTC.

This clonotype has more than one count but fewer than ten. The chain couples TRBV10-2 to TRBJ1-6; 11 nucleotides match TRBD1. The length of the CDR3 is 15 residues. Germline values: CDR1 WSHSY, CDR2 SAAADI. V was clipped by 4 bases and J by 7 bases; unmatched bases: 3. CDR3 region: CASSARDRGNSPLHF. The CDR3 bases are TGCGCCAGCAGTGCTCGGGACAGGGGGAATTCACCCCTCCACTTT.

This clonotype was recorded at least ten times. One end of the junction is discordant with germline, which a read error may explain. The chain recombines TRBV5-1 with TRBJ2-3, with D tentatively TRBD1 or TRBD2 (6 bases each). The CDR3 runs to 14 residues. Per germline, CDR1 SGHRS and CDR2 YFSETQ. The CDR3 DNA is TGTGCCAGCAGCTTAGAGGGGGGAGCAGATACGCAGTATTTT. Protein sequence: CASSLEGGADTQYF.